The present entry profiles one T cell receptor beta chain with its context. Antigen: not known. 13 Jbeta primers and 60 Vbeta primers were used for the PCR. Some clones are missing from TCRdb's copy, which holds only in-frame ones; the method was immunoSEQ multiplex PCR. In total, the table holds around 70,000 clones. The data are from a study of cytomegalovirus exposure and HLA in healthy donors. General study results and limits: Both high specificity and high sensitivity reportedly marked the classifier's diagnosis of cytomegalovirus status. DRB1 had the most TCR associations and HLA-C the fewest, a later analysis found, with rates varying by HLA locus.

This clonotype was obtained from a man in his forties in good health and CMV-seronegative. The sequenced material came from PBMCs.

The CDR3 is CASNGQGPNTEAFF. The CDR3 DNA sequence: TGTGCCAGCAACGGACAGGGACCGAACACTGAAGCTTTCTTT. V gene TRBV6-5 combines with J gene TRBJ1-1, with 8 positions matching TRBD1. Trimming at V came to 7 bases and at J to 1 base, leaving 5 bases not matched to a gene. The germline CDR1 and CDR2 sequences are MNHEY and SVGAGI. The CDR3 is made up of 14 amino acids.